One TCR beta chain is described in this entry. This sample is part of a study of blood T cell repertoires in COVID-19. As for the study in general: Sample material is recorded as cDNA or gDNA derived from T cells, B-cell-depleted T cells, or PBMCs.

How the authors handled the data: Counts of nucleated cells, estimated from reference gene primer amplification, were obtained. The repertoire was sequenced with immunoSEQ multiplex PCR; TCRdb's copy has only in-frame clones and lacks some. V, J and clone size are those of that table, while D and trimming were read from the DNA. The data contain roughly 200,000 clones, 85% to 90% of them singletons. The TCR sequence derives from a man older than 75 with acute or convalescent COVID-19. Sequencing input: peripheral blood.

The CDR3: CASSKARGAPYEQYF. The CDR3 nucleotides read TGTGCCAGCAGCAAAGCACGGGGGGCTCCCTACGAGCAGTACTTC. The J gene is TRBJ2-7, the V gene TRBV21-1; the table's D gene call, TRBD2, was not cross checked with the DNA. TRBV21-1 counts as a pseudogene. The CDR3 runs to 15 residues.